Shown below are 18 T cell receptor beta chains from a single sample sequenced in a study of shared clonotypes between healthy human individuals. Some clones are missing from TCRdb's copy, which holds only in-frame ones; the method was immunoSEQ multiplex PCR. The profile shows 2 million to 2.5 million clones, 85% to 95% of them singletons. Terminally differentiated effector memory CD45RA+ cells were left out of the naive CD8 fraction, which was CD45RO-negative and positively selected for CCR7. Sequencing used naive CD8+ T cells from PBMCs. The receptors stem from a man aged 18 to 35 in good health. Some clones in this sample may be carry-over from other donors' samples.

The chain employs TRBV11-2 and TRBJ2-1; D might be TRBD1 or TRBD2, each matching 6 bases. CDR3 length: 15 amino acids. Germline CDR1 and CDR2: SGHAT and FQNNGV. V lost 3 bases and J 6 bases, leaving 15 bases between the germline ends. CDR3 sequence reads: CASSFNRGPRNEQFF. CDR3 bases: TGTGCCAGCAGCTTCAACCGGGGGCCACGCAATGAGCAGTTCTTC.

The V gene is TRBV5-1, the J gene TRBJ1-2; maybe TRBD1 (5 bases). V dropped 0 bases and J dropped 2 bases, with 11 bases sitting between them. The V gene's germline CDR1 is SGHRS and CDR2 YFSETQ. CDR3 size: 15 residues. CDR3 bases: TGCGCCAGCAGCTTGGGCCGGGACGGAAACTATGGCTACACCTTC. Protein: CASSLGRDGNYGYTF.

The chain uses TRBV4-3 and TRBJ2-3; D gene unclear. V gave up 1 base and J gave up 0 bases, with 8 bases separating them. The CDR3 consists of 15 residues. Germline CDR1 LGHNA, CDR2 YSLEER. CDR3 region: CASSQGHSSTDTQYF. DNA for the CDR3: TGCGCCAGCAGCCAAGGACACTCTAGCACAGATACGCAGTATTTT.

V is TRBV4-1 and J is TRBJ1-1; 9 bases are a match to TRBD1. CDR1 and CDR2 from the germline V gene are MGHRA and YSYEKL. The ends lost 4 bases at V and 5 bases at J; junction bases unmatched: 5. The CDR3 contains 14 residues. The CDR3 DNA follows: TGCGCCAGCAGCCTGAGGGACAGGGAGACTGAAGCTTTCTTT. Translating it yields CASSLRDRETEAFF.

This clone showed up just once. The rearrangement joins TRBV19 to TRBJ2-3, with a possible D match to TRBD1 (6 bases). The CDR3 has 18 amino acids. The germline CDR1 and CDR2 sequences are LNHDA and SQIVND (reference sequence). The V gene lost 9 bases and the J gene lost 2 bases, with 27 bases spanning the gap. Here the CDR3 reads CASPYSQGPVGSTDTQYF. The CDR3 DNA is TGTGCCAGCCCTTACTCCCAGGGGCCCGTCGGATCCACAGATACGCAGTATTTT.

The genes are TRBV5-1 and TRBJ1-4; D may be TRBD1 (5 bases). Germline assignment: CDR1 SGHRS and CDR2 YFSETQ. The ends were cut back, 4 bases at V and 6 bases at J, with 10 bases in the middle. The CDR3 has 13 residues. The CDR3 DNA sequence: TGCGCCAGCAGCACGGAGACAGATGAAAAACTGTTTTTT. Translated: CASSTETDEKLFF.

The chain joins TRBV11-2 to TRBJ2-5; tentatively, D is TRBD2 (5 bases). From germline, CDR1 is SGHAT and CDR2 FQNNGV. The CDR3 is 18 amino acids. V was shortened by 5 bases and J by 2 bases, with 24 bases between the two germline ends. CDR3: CASSPRLEAATDQETQYF. For the CDR3, the DNA is TGTGCCAGCAGCCCGCGTCTAGAAGCGGCGACGGATCAAGAGACCCAGTACTTC.

V is TRBV7-8 and J is TRBJ2-7; D not resolved. The CDR3 contains 15 residues. V was clipped by 1 base and J by 3 bases, with 13 bases between them. Germline V gives CDR1 SGHVS, CDR2 FQNEAQ. CDR3 DNA sequence: TGTGCCAGCAGCTTAGGAGCGTCCTATCGCTACGAGCAGTACTTC. Translation: CASSLGASYRYEQYF.

As to this clone: Other DNA sequences in the same sample also yield this CDR3. This chain joins TRBV5-1 and TRBJ2-7; no clear D. The CDR3 length is 12 residues. From germline, CDR1 is SGHRS and CDR2 YFSETQ. V was pared by 4 bases and J by 3 bases, with 8 bases between. Written as DNA, the CDR3 is TGCGCCAGCAGCCCGGACGGCTACGAGCAGTACTTC. Translating gives CASSPDGYEQYF. Based on the CDR3 plus reference TRBV5-1 and TRBJ2-7, the full variable domain is KAGVTQTPRYLIKTRGQQVTLSCSPISGHRSVSWYQQTPGQGLQFLFEYFSETQRNKGNFPGRFSGRQFSNSRSEMNVSTLELGDSALYLCASSPDGYEQYFGPGTRLTVT.

This clone has only one observation. This chain joins TRBV5-6 and TRBJ2-1; TRBD1 aligns across 12 bases. CDR3 size: 16 residues. CDR1 and CDR2 from the germline V gene are SGHDT and YYEEEE. The V and J ends lost 2 bases and 7 bases, in that order; junction bases with no gene match: 7. CDR3 protein: CASSFRGQGARNEQFF. The DNA of the CDR3 is TGTGCCAGCAGCTTCAGGGGACAGGGGGCGCGTAATGAGCAGTTCTTC. Full variable domain (remainder filled in from reference TRBV5-6 and TRBJ2-1): DAGVTQSPTHLIKTRGQQVTLRCSPKSGHDTVSWYQQALGQGPQFIFQYYEEEERQRGNFPDRFSGHQFPNYSSELNVNALLLGDSALYLCASSFRGQGARNEQFFGPGTRLTVL.

The chain combines TRBV27 with TRBJ1-1, with D unresolved. Germline-derived CDR1 and CDR2 are MNHEY and SMNVEV (reference sequence). This CDR3 region has 13 residues. Trimming shortened V by 5 bases and J by 4 bases, and 11 bases separated the two germline ends. The CDR3 region is CASSPREGTEAFF. DNA for the CDR3: TGTGCCAGCAGTCCGAGGGAAGGCACTGAAGCTTTCTTT.

This chain links TRBV9 with TRBJ2-7, with TRBD2 matching 7 bases. Germline CDR1 reads SGDLS; CDR2 reads YYNGEE. This CDR3 is built from 15 residues. J was trimmed by 5 bases and V by 0 bases; bases with no gene match: 8. The CDR3 loop is CASSVDWSGNHEQYF. In DNA form, the CDR3 reads TGTGCCAGCAGCGTAGATTGGAGCGGGAACCACGAGCAGTACTTC.

The gene calls are TRBV9 and TRBJ1-1; possibly TRBD1 for D (6 bases). This CDR3 has 17 residues. Germline V gene data show CDR1 as SGDLS and CDR2 as YYNGEE. The V gene lost 4 bases and the J gene lost 0 bases, with 19 bases spanning the gap. This CDR3 reads CASSQPRDGQMNTEAFF. The CDR3 bases are TGTGCCAGCAGCCAACCTCGAGACGGACAGATGAACACTGAAGCTTTCTTT.

Only one count was recorded for this clone. Here the CDR3 reads CASSELAGGYNEQFF. CDR3 DNA sequence: TGTGCCAGCAGCGAACTAGCGGGAGGATACAATGAGCAGTTCTTC. The V gene is TRBV7-2, the J gene TRBJ2-1, with TRBD2 matching 12 bases. J was trimmed by 4 bases and V by 5 bases; bases with no gene match: 3. CDR3 length: 15 residues. Germline-derived CDR1 and CDR2 are SGHTA and FQGNSA.

Regarding this clone: The identical CDR3 is also encoded by other nucleotide sequences in the sample. The chain's CDR3 is CASSVEGGADTQYF. CDR3 in DNA: TGTGCCAGCAGCGTAGAGGGAGGTGCAGATACGCAGTATTTT. The chain carries TRBV9 and TRBJ2-3, with a weak D call TRBD2 (6 bases). Germline V gene lookup returns CDR1 SGDLS and CDR2 YYNGEE. Trimming cost V 0 bases and J 4 bases, with 9 bases left between them. This CDR3 region has 14 residues.

The chain employs TRBV6-5 and TRBJ1-1; 7 positions match TRBD1. The CDR3 extends over 15 amino acids. V was clipped by 6 bases and J by 4 bases; unmatched bases: 11. CDR1 and CDR2 (germline): MNHEY, SVGAGI. The CDR3 spells CASSPRQGSFTEAFF. DNA of the CDR3: TGTGCCAGCAGCCCCCGACAGGGAAGTTTCACTGAAGCTTTCTTT.

CDR3 in DNA: TGTGCCAGCGGGAATAGCGGGTCCACAGATACGCAGTATTTT. Its translation: CASGNSGSTDTQYF. The V gene is TRBV6-6, the J gene TRBJ2-3, with 7 bases that match TRBD2. With 8 bases clipped from V and 2 bases from J, the junction kept 7 bases outside the gene matches. The CDR3 runs to 14 residues. Per germline, CDR1 MNHNY and CDR2 SVGAGI (reference sequence).

The rearrangement uses TRBV21-1 and TRBJ2-7; the listed D gene, TRBD1, was not tested against the DNA. TRBV21-1 is tagged as a pseudogene. The CDR3 has 15 amino acids. The chain's CDR3 is CASSDSGTASYEQYF. The CDR3, as DNA: TGTGCCAGCAGCGACTCCGGGACAGCTTCCTACGAGCAGTACTTC.